This is a list of T cell receptor beta chains from one sample in a study of T cells after posttransplantation cyclophosphamide. Clones were read by immunoSEQ multiplex PCR, and TCRdb kept only the in-frame ones, dropping some. Recorded here are 9,500 to 15,000 clones, none singletons. The sequenced sample consisted of PBMCs. These receptors were taken from a woman in her thirties or forties in good health, CMV-negative, and a related stem cell transplant donor. CDR3s include the opening cysteine and the closing phenylalanine or tryptophan.

v_call | cdr3_aa
TRBV29-1 | CSVRTGGYEQYF
TRBV6-2/TRBV6-3 | CASSYDVGQPQHF
TRBV19 | CASDDGDRYNEQFF
TRBV12-5 | CASGFGRNYNEQFF
TRBV28 | CASSLSNHNSPLHF
TRBV10-3 | CAISESGSGGYNEQFF
TRBV6-5 | CASSYSLAGGYEQYF
TRBV11-3 | CASSPAGTASYNEQFF
TRBV7-2 | CASSLVREAFF
TRBV30 | CAWSTGQGKETQYF
TRBV18 | CASSPRLAGGPNEQFF
TRBV5-6 | CASRTKGGTTEAFF
TRBV27 | CASLDRGRREQFF
TRBV7-6 | CASSDRDSYGVGEYEQYF
TRBV28 | CASSLGRGIGETQYF
TRBV29-1 | CSVDSQTGANVLTF
TRBV29-1 | CSASSGRAYEQYF
TRBV6-1 | CASSEVTSGGGYQETQYF
TRBV30 | CAWSLIGTGNEQFF
TRBV5-1 | CASRAQERNNEQFF
TRBV12-3/TRBV12-4 | CASRQTGRDGYTF
TRBV27 | CASSLSSAGGPETQYF
TRBV2 | CASSDPGEGKVTEAFF
TRBV6-6 | CASSYSAGGRGGELFF
TRBV11-2 | CASSLVGTGTKTQYF
TRBV10-3 | CAIRRDSPLPYEQYF
TRBV27 | CASKGADGHYGYTF
TRBV6-2/TRBV6-3 | CASSTSGSIHEQYF
TRBV5-4 | CASSLSSGQGGYTF
TRBV7-9 | CASSPYRGGREQYF
TRBV10-3 | CAIRGAQRGDTQYF
TRBV15 | CATRSPAGWGYTF
TRBV2 | CASSEPGQTLNTEAFF
TRBV12-3/TRBV12-4 | CASTFLAREEQYF
TRBV5-6 | CASSEDRGSTDTQYF
TRBV28 | CASSSQGFYGYTF
TRBV5-5 | CASSLVAVNQPQHF
TRBV30 | CAWSRAGGRYEQYF
TRBV5-1 | CASRTGTVNTEAFF